This is a list of T cell receptor beta chains from one sample in a study of T cell responses to AZD1222 COVID-19 vaccine. The protocol was immunoSEQ multiplex PCR, while the TCRdb copy is restricted to in-frame clones and leaves out a portion. The sample has 160,000 or so clones, 85% to 95% seen once. Specimen: peripheral blood, collected 28 days after the second AZD1222 dose. The receptor source for this set is an adult who received the AZD1222 COVID-19 vaccine. Both conserved end residues are part of each CDR3. D genes are given only for firm matches. Clone size appears in some rows only: once, few, many, or a class for an expanded clone.

d_gene	v_gene	j_gene	abundance	CDR3nt	CDR3aa
NA	TRBV27	TRBJ2-1	NA	TGTGCCAGCAGTTTATATACGGGGGAGCAGTTCTTC	CASSLYTGEQFF
NA	TRBV20-1	TRBJ1-4	NA	TGCAGTGCTAGTCCGCACGACAGGTCCTCTGAAAAACTGTTTTTT	CSASPHDRSSEKLFF
NA	TRBV12-3/TRBV12-4	TRBJ2-1	NA	TGTGCCAGCAGTCCCCCGGGAGTAACCAAGCAGTTCTTC	CASSPPGVTKQFF
NA	TRBV7-6	TRBJ2-2	NA	TGTGCCAGCAGCTTAAACAGTCTCAACACCGGGGAGCTGTTTTTT	CASSLNSLNTGELFF
TRBD1	TRBV3-1/TRBV3-2	TRBJ2-3	NA	TGTGCCAGCAGCCGCCAGGGGGAGCAGTATTTT	CASSRQGEQYF
NA	TRBV4-1	TRBJ1-2	NA	TGCGCCAGCAGCCAAGAAGACCGAGTCAGGAGCTACACCTTC	CASSQEDRVRSYTF
NA	TRBV10-3	TRBJ1-5	NA	TGTGCCATCAGGGGAACAGGGTCCGATCAGCCCCAGCATTTT	CAIRGTGSDQPQHF
NA	TRBV19	TRBJ2-2	NA	TGTGCCAGTAGTACCTTGAGGGAGGCCGGGGAGCTGTTTTTT	CASSTLREAGELFF
NA	TRBV2	TRBJ1-2	NA	TGTGCCAGCAGTGGCAACAGGGCTTCTAACTATGGCTACACCTTC	CASSGNRASNYGYTF
TRBD1	TRBV18	TRBJ1-4	NA	TGTGCCAGCTCACCCCAGGGGGGAAATGAAAAACTGTTTTTT	CASSPQGGNEKLFF
TRBD1	TRBV19	TRBJ2-7	NA	TGTGCCAGTAGCCCGACAGGGCTGAGCTCCTACGAGCAGTACTTC	CASSPTGLSSYEQYF
NA	TRBV29-1	TRBJ2-7	NA	TGCAGCGTTGGGGAGTTCGGGTACTACGAGCAGTACTTC	CSVGEFGYYEQYF
NA	TRBV7-9	TRBJ1-1	NA	TGTGCCAGCAGACCAAACCCGGCCGGAGAAGCTTTCTTT	CASRPNPAGEAFF
NA	TRBV4-1	TRBJ1-6	NA	TGCGCCAGCAGCCAAGGGTTCATAGGATCACCCCTCCACTTT	CASSQGFIGSPLHF
NA	TRBV7-2	TRBJ1-3	NA	TGTGCCAGCCCTCGGATGGGCAGCTCTGGAAACACCATATATTTT	CASPRMGSSGNTIYF
TRBD2	TRBV5-1	TRBJ2-3	NA	TGCGCCAGCAGCTTGGAAGCGGGAGTGGTAGATACGCAGTATTTT	CASSLEAGVVDTQYF
TRBD2	TRBV4-1	TRBJ2-3	NA	TGCGCCAGCCGGGAGGGCGGCTCCGGGACTAGAGGGACAGATACGCAGTATTTT	CASREGGSGTRGTDTQYF
NA	TRBV28	TRBJ2-7	NA	TGTGCCAGCAGTTCCCCCTACGAGCAGTACTTC	CASSSPYEQYF
NA	TRBV9	TRBJ1-2	NA	TGTGCCAGCAGCGTAGGGCCGCCAGCCCTGGGGCAATACACCTTC	CASSVGPPALGQYTF
NA	TRBV18	TRBJ1-4	NA	TGTGCCAGCTCACCGGGTGTGTCGAGGGGATTTGATGAAAAACTGTTTTTT	CASSPGVSRGFDEKLFF
NA	TRBV27	TRBJ2-2	NA	TGTGCCAGCAGTTCACGACAGACGAACACCGGGGAGCTGTTTTTT	CASSSRQTNTGELFF
NA	TRBV5-5	TRBJ2-1	NA	TGTGCCAGCAGCTTGGTAGGAGGCAAACACAATGAGCAGTTCTTC	CASSLVGGKHNEQFF
NA	TRBV12-3/TRBV12-4	TRBJ1-4	NA	TGTGCCAGCAGTGGCACAGGGCGACAAAAACTGTTTTTT	CASSGTGRQKLFF
NA	TRBV11-2	TRBJ1-2	NA	TGTGCCAGCAGCTTAGGGGCGGACAGACCTAACTATGGCTACACCTTC	CASSLGADRPNYGYTF
TRBD1	TRBV2	TRBJ1-1	NA	TGTGCCAGCAGTGGGCAGGGGGTGAACACTGAAGCTTTCTTT	CASSGQGVNTEAFF
NA	TRBV30	TRBJ1-3	once	TGTGCCTGGAGTGTCGGTATCAAAGGAAACACCATATATTTT	CAWSVGIKGNTIYF
NA	TRBV2	TRBJ1-5	NA	TGTGCCAGCAGTCCCTATCTCGATCAGCCCCAGCATTTT	CASSPYLDQPQHF
NA	TRBV7-9	TRBJ2-5	NA	TGTGCCAGCAGCTTCTACCAAGAGACCCAGTACTTC	CASSFYQETQYF
NA	TRBV3-1/TRBV3-2	TRBJ2-3	NA	TGTGCCAGCAGCCAAGCCACAGATACGCAGTATTTT	CASSQATDTQYF
NA	TRBV25-1	TRBJ1-2	NA	TGTGCCAGCAGTGACTGGATTAGAGGGAACTATGGCTACACCTTC	CASSDWIRGNYGYTF
NA	TRBV19	TRBJ2-1	NA	TGTGCCAGTAGTATCAGTGCTTACAATGAGCAGTTCTTC	CASSISAYNEQFF
NA	TRBV12-3/TRBV12-4	TRBJ1-3	NA	TGTGCCAGCAGTTTACTTGGAAACACCATATATTTT	CASSLLGNTIYF
TRBD1	TRBV30	TRBJ1-1	NA	TGTGCCTGGAAGGACAGGGGGAGGGATACTGAAGCTTTCTTT	CAWKDRGRDTEAFF
TRBD2	TRBV9	TRBJ2-5	NA	TGTGCCAGCAGCGTAGTGGCGGGAGGGTACCAAGAGACCCAGTACTTC	CASSVVAGGYQETQYF
TRBD1	TRBV19	TRBJ2-3	NA	TGTGCCAGTAGGCCAGGGGGCCAAGGTCGAGATACGCAGTATTTT	CASRPGGQGRDTQYF
TRBD2	TRBV28	TRBJ2-5	NA	TGTGCCAGCAGTTTGGTTGTGGGGAGGGGTCAAGAGACCCAGTACTTC	CASSLVVGRGQETQYF
NA	TRBV6-1	TRBJ2-7	NA	TGTGCCAGCAGTGAGATCTACGAGCAGTACTTC	CASSEIYEQYF
TRBD2	TRBV7-6	TRBJ2-5	NA	TGTGCCAGCAGCCAAGGGGCTTGGACTAGCAGAAAAGAGACCCAGTACTTC	CASSQGAWTSRKETQYF
TRBD1	TRBV4-1	TRBJ1-3	NA	TGCGCCAGCAGGATGACAGGGGCGAACCTTGGAAACACCATATATTTT	CASRMTGANLGNTIYF
NA	TRBV13	TRBJ1-3	NA	TGTGCCAGCAGTCCCAGGGGTAATGGAAACACCATATATTTT	CASSPRGNGNTIYF
TRBD2	TRBV5-4	TRBJ2-3	once	TGTGCCAGCAGTCGGGGGGGCGCTCGGGCAGATACGCAGTATTTT	CASSRGGARADTQYF
NA	TRBV6-2/TRBV6-3	TRBJ2-3	once	TGTGCCAGCAGTTCGGTACGTCCCACAGATACGCAGTATTTT	CASSSVRPTDTQYF
NA	TRBV11-3	TRBJ2-5	NA	TGTGCCAGCAGCTTAGGAGGGGGAGAGACCCAGTACTTC	CASSLGGGETQYF
TRBD2	TRBV5-1	TRBJ2-7	NA	TGCGCCAGCAGCTTGGGGACTAGCGGGAGGGCGGAACCCTACGAGCAGTACTTC	CASSLGTSGRAEPYEQYF
NA	TRBV2	TRBJ1-5	NA	TGTGCCAGCAGTCTAGTACAGGGCAATCAGCCCCAGCATTTT	CASSLVQGNQPQHF
TRBD2	TRBV10-1	TRBJ2-3	NA	TGCGCCAGCAGTGAGTGGGCTAGCGGGAGCGCAGATACGCAGTATTTT	CASSEWASGSADTQYF
TRBD2	TRBV11-2	TRBJ2-7	NA	TGTGCCAGCAGCCTCGTGGCGGGAGGCCTAACGGTGCAGTACTTC	CASSLVAGGLTVQYF
TRBD1	TRBV4-3	TRBJ1-2	NA	TGCGCCAGCAGCCAAGCCGTATGGGGACAGGGGATAAGCTATGGCTACACCTTC	CASSQAVWGQGISYGYTF